This record looks at one T cell receptor (beta chain) sequence and its context. Its matching antigen is unknown. Molecular barcoding with unique molecular identifiers was used for the TCRbeta library. TCRdb analysed the PCR reads with MiXCR anew, one entry per CDR3 protein. Of approximately 250,000 distinct CDR3 sequences listed, about 25% are singletons. This sample stems from a study of T-cell reconstitution after alpha-beta-depleted transplantation in children. Overall study findings and caveats: T-cell numbers and diversity one year post-transplant derived largely from freshly generated T cells. TCRbeta diversity was high at day 60 in some patients (a result of surviving recipient T cells and thymic progenitors).

There are 14 residues in the CDR3. Germline V gene data show CDR1 as SGHTA and CDR2 as FQGNSA. V was clipped by 4 bases and J by 7 bases, with 16 bases between them. The sample was PBMCs, taken before TCRalphabeta/CD19-depleted stem cell transplant. This TCR derives from a girl aged 2 to 10 with Fanconi anemia, due to receive a stem cell transplant. The gene calls are TRBV7-2 and TRBJ2-5; D is ambiguous. The chain's CDR3 is CASSSRRSLGTQYF. CDR3 nucleotide sequence: TGTGCCAGCAGCTCCCGGAGAAGCTTGGGGACCCAGTACTTC.